The T cell receptor (beta chain) described here comes from a study of response to subunit inactivated influenza vaccine. Study-wide results and caveats: The authors suggested that few new T cells are recruited per seasonal influenza vaccination.

The V gene lost 1 base and the J gene lost 5 bases, with 20 bases spanning the gap. The CDR3 covers 17 residues. The germline gives CDR1 SGHVS, CDR2 FQNEAQ. This clonotype was seen more than once but under ten times. Antigen specificity is unknown. In TCRdb, the RT-PCR reads were re-called with MiXCR into one record per CDR3 protein. The repertoire holds 600,000 to 850,000 distinct CDR3 sequences, with 11% to 15% as singletons. The starting material was PBMCs from blood, obtained less than 15 days before vaccination. The chain has TRBV7-8 and TRBJ2-5; a possible D gene is TRBD2 (5 bases). The sequence derives from a man between 50 and 59 years old who received an inactivated influenza vaccine. CDR3 DNA sequence: TGTGCCAGCAGCTTAGTAAGGCTGGTCAGAAGAGGGGAGACCCAGTACTTC. The encoded protein is CASSLVRLVRRGETQYF.